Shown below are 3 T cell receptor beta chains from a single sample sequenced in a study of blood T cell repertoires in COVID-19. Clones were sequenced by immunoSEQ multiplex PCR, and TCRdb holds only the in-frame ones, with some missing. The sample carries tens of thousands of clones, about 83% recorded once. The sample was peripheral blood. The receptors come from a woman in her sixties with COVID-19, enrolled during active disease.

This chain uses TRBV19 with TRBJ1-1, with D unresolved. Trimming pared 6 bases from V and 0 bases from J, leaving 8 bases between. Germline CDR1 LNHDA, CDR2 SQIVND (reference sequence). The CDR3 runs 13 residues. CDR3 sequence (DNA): TGTGCCAGTAGGGCCACAGTGAACACTGAAGCTTTCTTT. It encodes CASRATVNTEAFF.

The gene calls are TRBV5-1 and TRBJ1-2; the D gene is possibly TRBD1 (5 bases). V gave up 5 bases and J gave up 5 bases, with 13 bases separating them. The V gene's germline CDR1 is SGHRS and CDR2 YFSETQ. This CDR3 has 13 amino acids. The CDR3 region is CASREGALYGYTF. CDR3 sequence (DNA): TGCGCCAGCAGGGAAGGGGCGCTATATGGCTACACCTTC.

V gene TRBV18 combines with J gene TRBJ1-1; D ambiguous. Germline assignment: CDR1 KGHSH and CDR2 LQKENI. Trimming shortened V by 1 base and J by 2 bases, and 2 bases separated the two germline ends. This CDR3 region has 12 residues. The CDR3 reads CASSPLNTEAFF. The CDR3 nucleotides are TGTGCCAGCTCACCACTAAACACTGAAGCTTTCTTT.